The clone carrying this T cell receptor beta chain turned up a few times. What it binds is not known. The data stem from a study of T cells after yellow fever vaccination. A 5'RACE template-switching step, the method used to make TCR cDNA, added a universal primer site and UMIs. TCRdb re-analysed the 5' RACE reads in MiXCR, keeping a single row per CDR3 protein. This table holds over 300,000 distinct CDR3 sequences, about 3.5% found once. Trimming cost V 2 bases and J 5 bases, with 15 bases left between them. The CDR3 length is 15 residues. Germline CDR1 reads KGHSH; CDR2 reads LQKENI. Overall study findings and caveats: Only a minor proportion of clonotypes was detected across both CD4 and CD8 compartments. Among primary-vaccination clones, most reappeared after the booster, at roughly 95% for CD4 and around 91% for CD8. Peaking faster, on day 5 versus 15, the secondary response was nonetheless weaker.

Sequencing used PBMCs, obtained on the day of the yellow fever booster vaccination. This receptor was identified in a man younger than 35 who received the YFV17D yellow fever vaccine. The chain combines TRBV18 with TRBJ2-5; possibly TRBD2 for D (6 bases). CDR3 amino acids: CASSPGRRALETQYF. Here the CDR3 DNA reads TGTGCCAGCTCACCAGGGAGGCGCGCTTTGGAGACCCAGTACTTC.